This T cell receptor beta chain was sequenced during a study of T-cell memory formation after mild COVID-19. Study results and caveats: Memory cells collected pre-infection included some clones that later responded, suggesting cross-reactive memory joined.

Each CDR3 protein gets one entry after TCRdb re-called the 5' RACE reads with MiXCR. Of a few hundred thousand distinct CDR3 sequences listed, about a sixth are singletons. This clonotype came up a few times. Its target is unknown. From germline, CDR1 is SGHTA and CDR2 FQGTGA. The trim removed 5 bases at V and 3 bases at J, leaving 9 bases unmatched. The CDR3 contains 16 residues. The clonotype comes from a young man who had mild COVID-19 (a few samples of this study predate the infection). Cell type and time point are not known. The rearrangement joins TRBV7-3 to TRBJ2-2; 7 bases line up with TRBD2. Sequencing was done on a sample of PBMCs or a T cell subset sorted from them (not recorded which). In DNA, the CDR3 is TGTGCCAGCAGCACAACTGGGGCGGGGGACACCGGGGAGCTGTTTTTT. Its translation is CASSTTGAGDTGELFF.